This passage covers 32 T cell receptor beta chains from one sample sequenced in a study of blood T cell repertoires in COVID-19. TCRdb's table, derived via immunoSEQ multiplex PCR, lists solely in-frame clones and lacks some. The sample lists over 250,000 clones, roughly nine tenths occurring once. Material for sequencing was PBMCs or T cells enriched from blood (not recorded which). Receptor source: a woman aged 55-69 years who had recovered from COVID-19.

The genes are TRBV11-2 and TRBJ1-1, with 8 bases matching TRBD1. The junction had 16 bases not matched to a gene; V was cut back by 5 bases and J by 8 bases. The CDR3 length is 16 residues. Germline V CDR1 and CDR2: SGHAT, FQNNGV. CDR3: CASSTIKDRGFSEAFF. The CDR3 nucleotides are TGTGCCAGCAGCACCATTAAAGACAGGGGCTTTTCCGAAGCTTTCTTT.

The V call is TRBV5-1, the J call TRBJ2-1, with 7 bases matching TRBD1. The junction had 2 bases not matched to a gene; V was cut back by 3 bases and J by 5 bases. Germline CDR1 SGHRS, CDR2 YFSETQ. This CDR3 has 13 amino acids. The DNA of the CDR3 is TGCGCCAGCAGCTCTGGGACAGACAATGAGCAGTTCTTC. Residues: CASSSGTDNEQFF.

The chain combines TRBV28 with TRBJ1-4; D gene uncertain. Germline V CDR1 and CDR2: MDHEN, SYDVKM. V dropped 7 bases and J dropped 8 bases, with 17 bases sitting between them. This CDR3 region has 14 residues. The CDR3, as DNA: TGTGCCAGCATTTCAGGTCAGGAGGGCGAAAAACTGTTTTTT. Protein: CASISGQEGEKLFF.

CDR3 in amino acids: CASRGGQGSYEQYF. DNA of the CDR3: TGTGCCAGCAGGGGAGGACAGGGGTCCTACGAGCAGTACTTC. The chain joins TRBV2 to TRBJ2-7, with 9 bases matching TRBD1. The V and J ends lost 6 bases and 1 base, in that order; junction bases with no gene match: 4. In germline, CDR1 is SNHLY, CDR2 FYNNEI. The CDR3 runs to 14 residues. Drawing the rest from reference TRBV2 and TRBJ2-7, the complete variable domain is EPEVTQTPSHQVTQMGQEVILRCVPISNHLYFYWYRQILGQKVEFLVSFYNNEISEKSEIFDDQFSVERPDGSNFTLKIRSTKLEDSAMYFCASRGGQGSYEQYFGPGTRLTVT.

V usage is TRBV19 and J usage is TRBJ2-3, with TRBD1 matching 7 bases. The CDR3 length is 15 residues. Germline CDR1 and CDR2: LNHDA and SQIVND (reference sequence). Losses at the gene ends were 3 bases for V and 5 bases for J; bases not matched to a gene: 8. The CDR3 nucleotides read TGTGCCAGTAGTATGGGAGACAGGGCGTTAGATACGCAGTATTTT. Translating it yields CASSMGDRALDTQYF. The entire variable domain, with the rest obtained from reference TRBV19 and TRBJ2-3, is as follows: DGGITQSPKYLFRKEGQNVTLSCEQNLNHDAMYWYRQDPGQGLRLIYYSQIVNDFQKGDIAEGYSVSREKKESFPLTVTSAQKNPTAFYLCASSMGDRALDTQYFGPGTRLTVL.

This clone was detected a few times. The chain employs TRBV7-3 and TRBJ1-2; D may be TRBD1 (5 bases). This CDR3 has 13 residues. V was cut by 4 bases and J by 3 bases, with 9 bases left in between. Germline V gene sequence: CDR1 SGHTA, CDR2 FQGTGA. CDR3: CASSSGGDYGYTF. Written as DNA, the CDR3 is TGTGCCAGCAGCTCCGGGGGGGACTATGGCTACACCTTC.

The V gene is TRBV14, the J gene TRBJ2-2, with D possibly being TRBD2 (6 bases). V lost 0 bases to trimming and J lost 5 bases, with 16 bases between them. Looked up from germline, CDR1 is SGHDN and CDR2 is FVKESK. The CDR3 runs to 17 residues. The CDR3 DNA is TGTGCCAGCAGCCAAGATCTGAGACTAGTAGGGACCGGGGAGCTGTTTTTT. Residues: CASSQDLRLVGTGELFF.

The V and J genes are TRBV15 and TRBJ2-7; 7 nucleotides match TRBD2. Trimming cost V 4 bases and J 7 bases; bases outside gene matches: 10. Germline-derived CDR1 and CDR2 are LNHNV and YYDKDF (reference sequence). The CDR3 runs 14 residues. The CDR3 region has the DNA TGTGCCACCAGCATGGGAGGGCCCTCGTGGGAGCAGTACTTC. It codes for CATSMGGPSWEQYF.

The chain has TRBV7-9 and TRBJ1-1, with D unclear. CDR1 and CDR2 (germline): SEHNR, FQNEAQ (reference sequence). The V end was cut by 6 bases, the J end by 1 base, with 6 bases between. There are 12 residues in the CDR3. CDR3 sequence: CASSWANTEAFF. The CDR3 nucleotides read TGTGCCAGCAGTTGGGCGAACACTGAAGCTTTCTTT.

This clone was seen just once. This chain connects TRBV11-2 to TRBJ2-7; perhaps TRBD2 as D (7 bases). The length of the CDR3 is 15 residues. Germline assignment: CDR1 SGHAT and CDR2 FQNNGV. V was clipped by 0 bases and J by 5 bases, with 14 bases between them. CDR3: CASSLDPQGGHEQYF. The CDR3, as DNA: TGTGCCAGCAGCTTAGATCCACAGGGAGGGCACGAGCAGTACTTC. The full variable domain, in which reference TRBV11-2 and TRBJ2-7 provide the parts outside the CDR3, is EAGVAQSPRYKIIEKRQSVAFWCNPISGHATLYWYQQILGQGPKLLIQFQNNGVVDDSQLPKDRFSAERLKGVDSTLKIQPAKLEDSAVYLCASSLDPQGGHEQYFGPGTRLTVT.

The rearrangement joins TRBV4-2 to TRBJ1-4; 10 nucleotides agree with TRBD1. This CDR3 has 14 residues. Unmatched junction bases numbered 3, after V lost 4 bases and J lost 7 bases. CDR1 and CDR2 (germline): LGHNA, YNFKEQ. CDR3: CASSLDRGREKLFF. The CDR3 region has the DNA TGTGCCAGCAGCCTAGACAGGGGGCGTGAAAAACTGTTTTTT.

The rearrangement uses TRBV29-1 and TRBJ2-7; 8 nucleotides match TRBD1. The CDR3 totals 15 residues. CDR1 and CDR2 (germline): SQVTM, ANQGSEA. The ends lost 0 bases at V and 2 bases at J; junction bases unmatched: 6. The CDR3 spells CSVEEVGQGPYEQYF. CDR3 sequence (DNA): TGCAGCGTTGAAGAAGTAGGACAGGGCCCCTACGAGCAGTACTTC.

This chain connects TRBV13 to TRBJ2-5, with 8 bases fitting TRBD2. After removal of 5 bases from V and 2 bases from J, the junction contained 7 bases not matched to a gene. From germline, CDR1 is PRHDT and CDR2 FYEKMQ (reference sequence). This CDR3 is built from 15 residues. The CDR3 protein is CASSVTSGGQETQYF. CDR3 nucleotides: TGTGCCAGCAGCGTCACTAGCGGCGGTCAAGAGACCCAGTACTTC.

The chain is built from TRBV5-1 and TRBJ2-3; TRBD1 aligns across 8 bases. Germline V lookup: CDR1 SGHRS, CDR2 YFSETQ. V lost 7 bases, J lost 2 bases, and 6 bases stayed unmatched. This CDR3 has 14 amino acids. As DNA, the CDR3 is TGCGCCAGCTATACAGGGGGTGTCACAGATACGCAGTATTTT. Protein sequence: CASYTGGVTDTQYF.

This chain links TRBV6-5 with TRBJ1-6, with D possibly TRBD1 on 5 matching bases. With 5 bases removed from V and 4 bases from J, the gap between germline ends came to 12 bases. Germline V CDR1 and CDR2: MNHEY, SVGAGI. The CDR3 consists of 15 residues. Here the CDR3 DNA reads TGTGCCAGCAGTACTGACAGTTTATATAATTCACCCCTCCACTTT. This translates into CASSTDSLYNSPLHF.

This clone is a singleton in its sample. The chain couples TRBV28 to TRBJ1-2; D uncertain. Germline values: CDR1 MDHEN, CDR2 SYDVKM. V was cut by 2 bases and J by 7 bases, with 11 bases left in between. This CDR3 region has 13 residues. CDR3 bases: TGTGCCAGCAGTTTAGGCGGGTATGCTGGCTACACCTTC. Encoded protein: CASSLGGYAGYTF.

This sequence joins TRBV24-1 and TRBJ1-1; possibly TRBD1 for D (5 bases). V lost 6 bases to trimming and J lost 1 base, with 14 bases between them. Germline V gene lookup returns CDR1 KGHDR and CDR2 SFDVKD. The CDR3 is made up of 15 amino acids. The CDR3 DNA follows: TGTGCCACCAGTAGCGCAGGGCAGGGGAACACTGAAGCTTTCTTT. This gives the protein CATSSAGQGNTEAFF.

The chain couples TRBV7-9 to TRBJ1-1, with a possible D match to TRBD1 (6 bases). CDR1 is SEHNR, CDR2 FQNEAQ, per germline (reference sequence). The CDR3 covers 12 residues. V was cut by 5 bases and J by 4 bases, with 8 bases left in between. CDR3 in amino acids: CASSVGATEAFF. Written as DNA, the CDR3 is TGTGCCAGCAGCGTGGGGGCCACTGAAGCTTTCTTT.

The V and J genes are TRBV3-1 (or the pseudogene TRBV3-2) and TRBJ1-3; D gene uncertain. The V end was cut by 1 base, the J end by 4 bases, with 14 bases between. Germline V gene data show CDR1 as LGHDT and CDR2 as YNNKEL (reference sequence). The CDR3 is 16 amino acids. CDR3 in amino acids: CASSQGTAGPGNTIYF. CDR3 DNA sequence: TGTGCCAGCAGCCAAGGAACCGCGGGTCCGGGAAACACCATATATTTT.

The genes are TRBV6-5 and TRBJ2-1; maybe TRBD2 (7 bases). Trimming shortened V by 0 bases and J by 6 bases, and 15 bases separated the two germline ends. The germline V gene has CDR1 MNHEY and CDR2 SVGAGI. This CDR3 has 16 amino acids. CDR3 protein: CASSYSKRGGVNEQFF. The CDR3 DNA reads TGTGCCAGCAGTTACTCGAAACGAGGGGGGGTCAATGAGCAGTTCTTC.

The chain couples TRBV11-2 to TRBJ2-1; 11 bases align to TRBD2. CDR1 is SGHAT, CDR2 FQNNGV, per germline. J gave up 4 bases and V 9 bases, and 8 bases lay outside the gene matches. This CDR3 contains 15 residues. CDR3 nucleotides: TGTGCCAGTCGCGGGGGACTAGCGGTTTACAATGAGCAGTTCTTC. This gives the protein CASRGGLAVYNEQFF.

The V call is TRBV6-5, the J call TRBJ1-5; D is ambiguous. V lost 0 bases and J lost 2, with 8 bases in between. The germline CDR1 and CDR2 sequences are MNHEY and SVGAGI. The length of the CDR3 is 15 residues. CDR3 nucleotides: TGTGCCAGCAGTTACTCGAGGTTGGGCAATCAGCCCCAGCATTTT. Its translation: CASSYSRLGNQPQHF.

The chain couples TRBV10-2 to TRBJ1-1; perhaps TRBD1 as D (5 bases). Germline V gene data show CDR1 as WSHSY and CDR2 as SAAADI. Trimming removed 7 bases at V and 4 bases at J, with 10 bases between. The CDR3 sequence is 12 residues long. The CDR3 sequence: CASTRGLTEAFF. As DNA, the CDR3 is TGCGCCAGCACGAGGGGACTCACTGAAGCTTTCTTT.

The chain has TRBV5-5 and TRBJ1-1; D is ambiguous. CDR1 SGHKS and CDR2 YYEKEE come from the germline V gene (reference sequence). The CDR3 is 15 amino acids. V was shortened by 6 bases and J by 3 bases, with 18 bases between the two germline ends. The CDR3 region is CASTFNPAAYTEAFF. CDR3 in DNA: TGTGCCAGCACCTTCAACCCGGCGGCGTACACTGAAGCTTTCTTT.

This chain uses TRBV2 with TRBJ2-3; 11 bases match TRBD2. This CDR3 region has 17 residues. V dropped 3 bases and J dropped 5; count of bases not matched to a gene: 10. CDR1 SNHLY and CDR2 FYNNEI come from the germline V gene. CDR3 protein: CASSDGRSGGAIDTQYF. The CDR3 DNA reads as TGTGCCAGCAGTGATGGTCGTAGCGGGGGGGCCATAGATACGCAGTATTTT.

This chain uses TRBV7-9 with TRBJ1-4; TRBD1 is a possible D gene (6 bases). CDR3 length: 15 residues. Germline loops: CDR1 SEHNR, CDR2 FQNEAQ (reference sequence). V was shortened by 4 bases and J by 7 bases, with 16 bases between the two germline ends. Here the CDR3 DNA reads TGTGCCAGCAGCTCTCAACAGGGCGTTACTGAAAAACTGTTTTTT. Translating it yields CASSSQQGVTEKLFF.

The chain uses TRBV9 and TRBJ1-1, with D possibly being TRBD1 (5 bases). From germline, CDR1 is SGDLS and CDR2 YYNGEE. CDR3 length: 15 residues. The V and J ends lost 0 bases and 0 bases respectively, with 9 bases between them. CDR3 DNA: TGTGCCAGCAGCGTAGGGGCAGGGATGAACACTGAAGCTTTCTTT. It is translated as CASSVGAGMNTEAFF.

The chain has TRBV6-5 and TRBJ2-7, with D possibly TRBD2 on 5 matching bases. Trimming took 7 bases from V and 0 from J, leaving 16 bases between them. Germline V gene lookup returns CDR1 MNHEY and CDR2 SVGAGI. There are 15 residues in the CDR3. CDR3 residues: CASTYGRVRSYEQYF. CDR3 DNA: TGTGCCAGCACCTACGGGCGGGTCCGCTCCTACGAGCAGTACTTC.

This chain joins TRBV20-1 and TRBJ1-6; TRBD1 might be the D (5 bases). V lost 3 bases and J 7 bases, leaving 10 bases between the germline ends. Germline CDR1 reads DFQATT; CDR2 reads SNEGSKA (reference sequence). The CDR3 has 13 amino acids. As DNA, the CDR3 is TGCAGTGCTAGTGGCAGGGAAAATTCACCCCTCCACTTT. Translating gives CSASGRENSPLHF.

The chain joins TRBV18 to TRBJ2-2; D perhaps matches TRBD1 (6 bases). Germline CDR1 and CDR2: KGHSH and LQKENI. The CDR3 spans 17 residues. V gave up 1 base and J gave up 1 base, with 13 bases separating them. The CDR3 DNA reads TGTGCCAGCTCACCACGTCGACGGACAGAGAACACCGGGGAGCTGTTTTTT. This sequence encodes CASSPRRRTENTGELFF.

V is TRBV9 and J is TRBJ1-6, with D tentatively TRBD1 (5 bases). The CDR3 loop spans 14 amino acids. The ends were cut back, 0 bases at V and 7 bases at J, with 8 bases in the middle. The V gene's germline CDR1 is SGDLS and CDR2 YYNGEE. CDR3 in amino acids: CASSVGQTNSPLHF. The CDR3, as DNA: TGTGCCAGCAGCGTAGGACAGACCAATTCACCCCTCCACTTT.

V usage is TRBV28 and J usage is TRBJ2-7; 9 bases line up with TRBD2. From germline, CDR1 is MDHEN and CDR2 SYDVKM. Germline trimming cut 6 bases from V and 3 bases from J; bases unmatched to any gene: 6. The CDR3 spans 14 residues. The CDR3 coding sequence is TGTGCCAGCAGATCCGGGACTAGCTACTACGAGCAGTACTTC. Its protein product is CASRSGTSYYEQYF.